The 20 T cell receptor beta chains below were found in one sample sequenced in a study of regulatory T cells in long-lasting Graves disease (dated by TCRdb to the early 2020s). The intended sense of this specimen's time point label: persistent/refractory GD, antithyroid drugs over 5 years with positive TRAb. RNA was extracted from PBMCs in TRIzol for both TCR sequencing and RNA sequencing. The library came from multiplex PCR. The listed sequencing device is Illumina HiSeq 4000. To build TCR beta libraries, CDR3 regions were amplified by Arm-PCR using iRepertoire HTBI primers. The raw public data were reprocessed by TCRdb itself: fastp quality trimming at Q25, MiXCR clonotype calling, in-frame beta chains only. For every CDR3 protein sequence, its rows merge into one entry that carries the most common genes and DNA. Across this sample there are about 290,000 distinct CDR3 sequences, with approximately 20% seen only once. The ten largest make up more than 50% of the sample.

Specimen: peripheral blood mononuclear cells (PBMCs), collected when the disease was refractory, from a patient treated with antithyroid drugs. Receptors were obtained from a female donor with Graves disease.

This clonotype has a single count. The conserved phenylalanine or tryptophan is not found at the CDR3 terminus, so this likely reflects a read error. The chain has TRBV20-1 and TRBJ1-1; D is possibly TRBD1 (5 bases). This CDR3 spans 13 amino acids. V was cut by 6 bases and J by 0 bases, with 11 bases left in between. Germline CDR1 reads DFQATT; CDR2 reads SNEGSKA (reference sequence). The CDR3 reads CSAESRVNTEAFL. Here the CDR3 DNA reads TGCAGTGCCGAGTCCAGGGTGAACACTGAAGCTTTCCTT.

The chain has TRBV27 and TRBJ1-5, with 7 bases lining up with TRBD1. CDR1 is MNHEY and CDR2 is SMNVEV in the germline V gene (reference sequence). V gave up 7 bases and J gave up 7 bases; unmatched junction bases: 4. CDR3 length: 12 residues. The CDR3 is CASKRGGQPQHF. For the CDR3, the DNA is TGTGCCAGCAAGCGAGGGGGCCAGCCCCAGCATTTT.

This clonotype showed up many times. The chain's CDR3 is CASSSNGIREQYF. CDR3 nucleotides: TGTGCCAGCAGCTCTAACGGGATACGCGAGCAGTACTTC. The V call is TRBV7-2, the J call TRBJ2-7, with D maybe TRBD2 (5 bases). CDR3 length: 13 amino acids. V was clipped by 4 bases and J by 6 bases, with 13 bases between them. Germline V gene data show CDR1 as SGHTA and CDR2 as FQGNSA.

This clonotype was seen only a few times. The V and J genes are TRBV11-2 and TRBJ2-1; TRBD2 matches 8 bases. This CDR3 spans 15 amino acids. With V trimmed by 5 bases and J by 6 bases, 9 bases remained unmatched. The germline V gene encodes CDR1 SGHAT and CDR2 FQNNGV. CDR3: CASSQGSGMSNEQFF. In DNA form, the CDR3 reads TGTGCCAGCAGCCAGGGTAGCGGGATGTCCAATGAGCAGTTCTTC. Full variable domain (remainder filled in from reference TRBV11-2 and TRBJ2-1): EAGVAQSPRYKIIEKRQSVAFWCNPISGHATLYWYQQILGQGPKLLIQFQNNGVVDDSQLPKDRFSAERLKGVDSTLKIQPAKLEDSAVYLCASSQGSGMSNEQFFGPGTRLTVL.

The chain couples TRBV18 to TRBJ2-7; D may match TRBD1 or TRBD2 (5 bases each). The CDR3 length is 14 residues. CDR1 and CDR2 (germline): KGHSH, LQKENI. V was trimmed by 4 bases and J by 2 bases, leaving 12 bases between them. In DNA form, the CDR3 reads TGTGCCAGCTCACGCGAGGGGTTCACCTACGAGCAGTACTTC. This translates into CASSREGFTYEQYF.

This chain links TRBV11-2 with TRBJ2-2; 8 bases are a match to TRBD1. The CDR3 consists of 15 residues. From germline, CDR1 is SGHAT and CDR2 FQNNGV. The ends lost 5 bases at V and 8 bases at J; junction bases unmatched: 10. CDR3 DNA: TGTGCCAGCAGCCCCCGGGACAGGCTGTCGGGGGAGCTGTTTTTT. Encoded protein: CASSPRDRLSGELFF.

This clonotype came up many times. The chain couples TRBV24-1 to TRBJ1-1, with a possible D match to TRBD1 (5 bases). Per germline, CDR1 KGHDR and CDR2 SFDVKD. The V gene lost 5 bases and the J gene lost 3 bases, with 9 bases spanning the gap. CDR3 length: 13 residues. The CDR3 sequence: CATSGGSDTEAFF. In nucleotides, the CDR3 is TGTGCCACCAGTGGGGGGTCGGACACTGAAGCTTTCTTT.

The J gene is TRBJ2-5, the V gene TRBV7-2; the D gene is possibly TRBD2 (6 bases). The germline V and J ends were trimmed by 1 base and 4 bases, with 16 bases remaining between them. The CDR3 spans 16 residues. Germline V lookup: CDR1 SGHTA, CDR2 FQGNSA. Written as DNA, the CDR3 is TGTGCCAGCAGCTTAGACCCGGCCCTGCGGGGAGAGACCCAGTACTTC. Encoded protein: CASSLDPALRGETQYF.

The sample holds many counts of this clonotype. The chain recombines TRBV5-1 with TRBJ2-7; 7 bases are shared with TRBD2. Looked up from germline, CDR1 is SGHRS and CDR2 is YFSETQ. The CDR3 is made up of 15 amino acids. The trim removed 4 bases at V and 4 bases at J, leaving 11 bases unmatched. The chain's CDR3 is CASSPIGGSGYEQYF. The CDR3 bases are TGCGCCAGCAGCCCCATCGGCGGGAGTGGATACGAGCAGTACTTC.

The rearrangement joins TRBV19 to TRBJ2-2, with D hard to call. The CDR3 is 15 amino acids. Trimming took off 1 base at V and 5 bases at J, with 11 bases between the two ends. From germline, CDR1 is LNHDA and CDR2 SQIVND (reference sequence). As DNA, the CDR3 is TGTGCCAGTAGTATAGGTAGCCCTCAAACCGGGGAGCTGTTTTTT. Protein sequence: CASSIGSPQTGELFF.

This clonotype was observed many times. The V call is TRBV7-9, the J call TRBJ2-1; D gene unclear. Per germline, CDR1 SEHNR and CDR2 FQNEAQ (reference sequence). This CDR3 comprises 12 residues. The ends were cut back, 8 bases at V and 0 bases at J, with 5 bases in the middle. CDR3 bases: TGTGCCAGCGGGTTCTCCTACAATGAGCAGTTCTTC. It translates to CASGFSYNEQFF.

This clonotype has at least ten counts. The gene calls are TRBV2 and TRBJ2-5; D is possibly TRBD1 (6 bases). V dropped 8 bases and J dropped 5 bases, with 15 bases sitting between them. The V gene's germline CDR1 is SNHLY and CDR2 FYNNEI. The CDR3 covers 13 residues. For the CDR3, the DNA is TGTGCCAGCGGGCAGGGGTTGGAGGAGACCCAGTACTTC. Protein: CASGQGLEETQYF.

This chain links TRBV19 with TRBJ1-4; D is unresolved. The length of the CDR3 is 14 residues. V dropped 2 bases and J dropped 7 bases, with 11 bases sitting between them. The germline V gene has CDR1 LNHDA and CDR2 SQIVND (reference sequence). The CDR3 DNA follows: TGTGCCAGTAGTATAATCCACGGCGGTGAAAAACTGTTTTTT. It codes for CASSIIHGGEKLFF.

The chain uses TRBV13 and TRBJ1-3; a weak D match, TRBD1 (6 bases). CDR1 is PRHDT, CDR2 FYEKMQ, per germline (reference sequence). This CDR3 is built from 17 residues. V lost 5 bases and J lost 0, with 17 bases in between. CDR3 loop: CASSRDIGPDSGNTIYF. The CDR3, as DNA: TGTGCCAGCAGCCGGGACATCGGCCCCGACTCTGGAAACACCATATATTTT.

This clonotype was seen at least ten times. CDR3 nucleotides: TGTGCCAGCAGTTTATTCCCCGGGGACAATCAGCCCCAGCATTTT. This translates into CASSLFPGDNQPQHF. The rearrangement links TRBV28 to TRBJ1-5; D not resolved. The germline V gene has CDR1 MDHEN and CDR2 SYDVKM. The CDR3 has 15 residues. The V end lost 1 base, the J end lost 3 bases, and 10 bases lay between the germline ends.

The sample holds many counts of this clonotype. The genes are TRBV20-1 and TRBJ1-5; D call uncertain. The V gene lost 3 bases and the J gene lost 7 bases, with 13 bases spanning the gap. The CDR3 consists of 13 residues. CDR1 is DFQATT, CDR2 SNEGSKA, per germline (reference sequence). CDR3 sequence (DNA): TGCAGTGCTAGTCTTGTAGTTGAGCAGCCCCAGCATTTT. It yields the protein CSASLVVEQPQHF.

This clonotype was picked up many times. The chain joins TRBV30 to TRBJ2-7, with a tentative D call TRBD1 (6 bases). V shed 4 bases and J shed 4 bases, with 11 bases lying between them. The CDR3 extends over 12 amino acids. CDR1 and CDR2 from the germline V gene are GTSNPN and SVGIG (reference sequence). CDR3 coding DNA: TGTGCCTGGATGAGGGGGATTTACGAGCAGTACTTC. Residues: CAWMRGIYEQYF.

This clonotype was observed a few times. The germline gene is not matched at one end of the junction; a read error may be the cause. The chain recombines TRBV5-1 with TRBJ2-7, with 9 bases that match TRBD2. There are 14 residues in the CDR3. In germline, CDR1 is SGHRS, CDR2 YFSETQ. The CDR3 protein is CASSLEYGTSQPFF. Written as DNA, the CDR3 is TGCGCCAGCAGCTTGGAGTACGGGACTAGCCAACCTTTCTTC. Together with reference TRBV5-1 and TRBJ2-7, the CDR3 gives the full variable domain: KAGVTQTPRYLIKTRGQQVTLSCSPISGHRSVSWYQQTPGQGLQFLFEYFSETQRNKGNFPGRFSGRQFSNSRSEMNVSTLELGDSALYLCASSLEYGTSQPFFGPGTRLTVT.

The chain employs TRBV7-9 and TRBJ1-1; D unresolved. Per germline, CDR1 SEHNR and CDR2 FQNEAQ (reference sequence). V was trimmed by 0 bases and J by 5 bases, leaving 10 bases between them. The CDR3 has 14 amino acids. As DNA, the CDR3 is TGTGCCAGCAGCTTAGCGCTCCCTGGGACTGAAGCTTTCTTT. The encoded protein is CASSLALPGTEAFF.

The V call is TRBV4-2, the J call TRBJ1-3, with D unclear. Germline loops: CDR1 LGHNA, CDR2 YNFKEQ. This CDR3 has 18 amino acids. Trimming stripped 3 bases from V and 2 bases from J, with 20 bases between. CDR3 in DNA: TGTGCCAGCAGCCAGGCAGGTCTAGAGGGATGGGCTGGAAACACCATATATTTT. Its translation is CASSQAGLEGWAGNTIYF.